This is a list of T cell receptor beta chains from one sample in a study of blood T cells in healthy people across ages. TCRdb processed the 5' RACE reads anew with MiXCR; each CDR3 protein has one entry. The table lists 600,000 to 1,000,000 distinct CDR3 sequences, about 62% of them singletons. What was sequenced was blood. Source of these receptors: a man aged 25 to 45 in good health. CDR3s include the opening cysteine and the closing phenylalanine or tryptophan. The D gene is left open where the match is weak. Clone size is shown for a subset of rows, as once, few, many or a class of expanded clone.

>.|TRBV20-1|.|TRBJ1-6
CSARAGGGSYNSPLHF
TGCAGTGCTAGAGCCGGGGGGGGCTCCTATAATTCACCCCTCCACTTT
>.|TRBV6-2/TRBV6-3|.|TRBJ2-7
CASSYLITEQYF
TGTGCCAGCAGTTACTTGATCACCGAGCAGTACTTC
>many|TRBV3-1|.|TRBJ2-7
CASSQTSSYEQYF
TGTGCCAGCAGCCAAACTAGCTCCTACGAGCAGTACTTC
>.|TRBV27|.|TRBJ2-3
CASCPRTSALGTDTQYF
TGTGCCAGCTGCCCCCGTACATCGGCTCTGGGCACAGATACGCAGTATTTT
>.|TRBV6-5|TRBD2|TRBJ2-1
CASSSRQGGLADNEQFF
TGTGCCAGCAGTTCGAGGCAGGGGGGACTAGCTGACAATGAGCAGTTCTTC
>.|TRBV4-2|.|TRBJ2-7
CASSQDPGETRYF
TGTGCCAGCAGCCAAGATCCGGGTGAGACCCGGTACTTC
>.|TRBV4-2|.|TRBJ1-2
CASSQDLTNYGYTF
TGTGCCAGCAGCCAAGATTTGACAAACTATGGCTACACCTTC
>.|TRBV6-1|.|TRBJ2-1
CASSIATGSHNEQFF
TGTGCCAGCAGTATAGCTACGGGTTCCCACAATGAGCAGTTCTTC
>few|TRBV14|.|TRBJ1-2
CASSQGGWNGYTF
TGTGCCAGCAGCCAGGGGGGATGGAATGGCTACACCTTC
>many|TRBV20-1|.|TRBJ2-5
CSARYGLQETQYF
TGCAGTGCTCGCTATGGTCTCCAAGAGACCCAGTACTTC
>.|TRBV20-1|.|TRBJ2-7
CSAVAGQSDEQYF
TGCAGTGCAGTGGCGGGACAGTCCGACGAGCAGTACTTC
>few|TRBV10-3|.|TRBJ2-7
CAISGSGGEQYF
TGTGCCATCAGTGGATCCGGAGGCGAGCAGTACTTC
>.|TRBV5-6|.|TRBJ1-1
CASSLAGLKEAFF
TGTGCCAGCAGCTTGGCCGGGTTAAAGGAAGCTTTCTTT
>.|TRBV2|TRBD2|TRBJ2-3
CASSDELADSTDTQYF
TGTGCCAGCAGTGACGAACTAGCGGACAGCACAGATACGCAGTATTTT
>many|TRBV5-1|.|TRBJ2-7
CASSLGGGNYEQYF
TGTGCCAGCAGCTTAGGTGGAGGGAACTACGAGCAGTACTTC
>.|TRBV5-1|.|TRBJ2-2
CASSLATANTGELFF
TGCGCCAGCAGCTTGGCGACAGCCAACACCGGGGAGCTGTTTTTT
>few|TRBV13|.|TRBJ2-5
CASSSRGFLETQYF
TGTGCCAGCAGCTCGAGGGGCTTCTTGGAGACCCAGTACTTC
>.|TRBV6-1|.|TRBJ1-2
CASPLEFVFLRKDNYGYTF
TGTGCCAGCCCCCTTGAATTTGTTTTTCTACGGAAGGACAACTATGGCTACACCTTC
>.|TRBV24-1|TRBD1|TRBJ2-7
CATSDPVTRDRGGLYEQYF
TGTGCCACCAGTGACCCCGTTACCCGGGACAGGGGAGGTCTCTACGAGCAGTACTTC
>.|TRBV24-1|TRBD2|TRBJ2-2
CATSDLQLREGRTGELFF
TGTGCCACCAGTGATTTGCAATTGCGGGAGGGCCGCACCGGGGAGCTGTTTTTT
>once|TRBV20-1|.|TRBJ2-7
CSARPTGRTYEQYF
TGCAGTGCTAGACCGACAGGCCGGACCTACGAGCAGTACTTC
>once|TRBV12-3/TRBV12-4|.|TRBJ1-2
CASGGREVGGYTF
TGTGCCAGCGGGGGGAGGGAGGTCGGTGGCTACACCTTC
>.|TRBV11-2|.|TRBJ2-1
CASSPGSQYNEQFF
TGTGCCAGCAGCCCGGGATCCCAATACAATGAGCAGTTCTTC
>.|TRBV27|TRBD2|TRBJ2-1
CANSGGGSTGHNEQFF
TGTGCCAACAGTGGTGGCGGGAGTACCGGGCACAATGAGCAGTTCTTC
>.|TRBV7-2|TRBD2|TRBJ2-5
CASSYRTSRETQYF
TGTGCCAGCAGCTATCGGACTAGCAGGGAGACCCAGTACTTC
>.|TRBV4-1|TRBD2|TRBJ2-7
CASSQDREAYEQYF
TGCGCCAGCAGCCAAGATCGGGAGGCGTACGAGCAGTACTTC
>.|TRBV28|.|TRBJ2-2
CASFNRNTGELFF
TGTGCCAGCTTTAACCGGAACACCGGGGAGCTGTTTTTT
>.|TRBV4-3|.|TRBJ2-7
CASSLGGRDETNEQYF
TGCGCCAGCAGCCTCGGGGGGCGCGACGAAACCAACGAGCAGTACTTC
>.|TRBV7-2|TRBD2|TRBJ2-3
CASLAGGLDTQYF
TGTGCCAGTCTAGCGGGAGGTCTAGATACGCAGTATTTT
>.|TRBV4-1|.|TRBJ2-1
CASSQEGLRDYNEQFF
TGCGCCAGCAGCCAAGAAGGTCTTAGGGACTACAATGAGCAGTTCTTC
>few|TRBV29-1|TRBD1|TRBJ1-2
CSVGTGFDYGYTF
TGCAGCGTGGGGACAGGGTTCGACTATGGCTACACCTTC
>few|TRBV6-1|.|TRBJ2-5
CASSWGLSVQETQYF
TGTGCCAGCTCCTGGGGCCTTAGTGTACAAGAGACCCAGTACTTC
>few|TRBV7-2|TRBD1|TRBJ2-7
CASSSDRVPYEQYF
TGTGCCAGCAGCTCCGACAGGGTCCCCTACGAGCAGTACTTC
>.|TRBV29-1|TRBD1|TRBJ1-2
CSVGVGTGSGYTF
TGCAGCGTTGGGGTGGGGACAGGGAGTGGCTACACCTTC
>.|TRBV27|.|TRBJ2-3
CASSRIDTDTQYF
TGTGCCAGCAGTCGGATAGACACAGATACGCAGTATTTT
>few|TRBV6-2/TRBV6-3|.|TRBJ1-5
CASIPYSGQPQHF
TGTGCCAGCATTCCGTATTCGGGACAGCCCCAGCATTTT
>.|TRBV29-1|.|TRBJ2-3
CSARGETDTQYF
TGCAGCGCCCGTGGGGAAACAGATACGCAGTATTTT
>.|TRBV18|TRBD1|TRBJ1-2
CASSPGQGAVGYTF
TGTGCCAGCTCACCTGGACAGGGGGCTGTTGGCTACACCTTC
>.|TRBV13|.|TRBJ2-1
CASSSRASNSYNEQFF
TGTGCCAGCAGCTCCAGGGCCTCGAACTCCTACAATGAGCAGTTCTTC
>.|TRBV6-5|TRBD1|TRBJ2-1
CASSSQGSRYNEQFF
TGTGCCAGCAGTTCACAGGGGTCCCGCTACAATGAGCAGTTCTTC
>.|TRBV7-2|TRBD2|TRBJ2-4
CASSGAGEGQYF
TGTGCCAGCAGCGGTGCGGGAGAAGGGCAGTACTTC
>.|TRBV9|.|TRBJ2-1
CASSVAGNNEQFF
TGTGCCAGCAGCGTAGCGGGAAACAATGAGCAGTTCTTC
>few|TRBV5-1|.|TRBJ2-5
CASSFRTTQETQYF
TGCGCCAGCAGCTTCAGGACTACTCAAGAGACCCAGTACTTC
>few|TRBV29-1|.|TRBJ2-6
CSVATQGANVLTF
TGCAGCGTTGCCACGCAGGGGGCCAACGTCCTGACTTTC
>.|TRBV9|.|TRBJ2-5
CASSVEQGEETQYF
TGTGCCAGCAGCGTAGAGCAGGGAGAAGAGACCCAGTACTTC
>.|TRBV7-6|TRBD1|TRBJ1-6
CASSFLQGRRGNSPLHF
TGTGCCAGCAGCTTCCTACAGGGGCGCCGGGGAAATTCACCCCTCCACTTT
>.|TRBV27|TRBD2|TRBJ2-1
CASSPRRGLAGGDQSVNEQFF
TGTGCCAGCAGTCCACGAAGGGGACTAGCGGGAGGAGATCAGTCGGTAAATGAGCAGTTCTTC
>.|TRBV21-1|.|TRBJ2-7
CASRRGGKSYEQYF
TGTGCCAGCAGAAGGGGGGGGAAGTCCTACGAGCAGTACTTC
>few|TRBV27|.|TRBJ2-7
CASSFGREQYF
TGTGCCAGCAGCTTTGGACGCGAGCAGTACTTC
>few|TRBV12-3/TRBV12-4|.|TRBJ2-1
CASSFWVSDNEQFF
TGTGCCAGCAGTTTTTGGGTGTCTGACAATGAGCAGTTCTTC
>.|TRBV3-1|TRBD1|TRBJ1-2
CASSHRQGAHGYTF
TGTGCCAGCAGCCACAGACAGGGGGCACATGGCTACACCTTC
>few|TRBV12-3/TRBV12-4|TRBD1|TRBJ2-1
CASRVQGAGLNEQFF
TGTGCCAGCAGAGTACAGGGGGCGGGGTTGAATGAGCAGTTCTTC
>.|TRBV10-3|TRBD2|TRBJ2-3
CAIGARGLDTQYF
TGTGCCATCGGGGCGCGGGGGTTGGATACGCAGTATTTT